Described below is a single T cell receptor beta chain sequence and its context. This clonotype was counted many times. Its target antigen remains unknown. Per-nucleotide qualities are absent, and no much larger clonotype sits a single base away. Counted from cysteine to phenylalanine, this CDR3 has 19 amino acids. Of the read, only the CDR3 DNA is kept; its 57 bases are in frame from base 1. V ends up 4 bases short and J 0 bases short, with an unmatched junction base count of 15. This specimen comes from a study of T cells in Graves' hyperthyroidism and ophthalmopathy (dated 2019 in TCRdb). As for the study more broadly: Peripheral blood was sampled at the time of initial diagnosis, prior to any treatment. The 100 or so discovery patients were randomly split 7:3 into training and test sets. Thyroid tissue and blood T-cell repertoires from about 6 Graves' hyperthyroidism patients were also compared in the study. Prospective prediction of ophthalmopathy was tested in an independent validation cohort of 18 to 20 hyperthyroidism patients and 15 to 17 patients who later progressed to ophthalmopathy. After blood sampling, hyperthyroidism patients were treated with methimazole at a starting dose of 30 mg daily, and ophthalmopathy patients were treated with high-dose intravenous methylprednisolone. The paper describes TCR Vbeta CDR3 sequencing of fewer than 150 peripheral blood samples, made up of 40 to 45 ophthalmopathy patients, approximately 76 hyperthyroidism patients and around 17 progressor patients. TCR V-J signatures able to tell the groups apart were searched for in a discovery cohort of 95 to 100 patients, of whom over 40 had Graves' ophthalmopathy and roughly 57 had stable Graves' hyperthyroidism.

Paper-wide results and their limitations: In validation, the model predicted progression to ophthalmopathy with just under 71% sensitivity and less than 75% specificity, a median of around 6.6 months before onset. Ophthalmopathy was separated from stable hyperthyroidism by a 13 V-J signature model, with about 88% sensitivity and roughly 81% specificity obtained in cross-validation and 80%/75% obtained in testing. Blood samples also contained most of the expanded thyroid clonotypes (frequency above 0.001), which suggests that blood repertoires may reflect thyroid immune responses. No statistical method was used to fix the sample size in advance, and group allocation was not hidden from the investigators.

Ophthalmopathy patients had moderately to severely active disease, Clinical Activity Score of at least 3, NOSPECS grade of at least 4, and duration under 3 months. Patients with uncontrolled infections, other autoimmune diseases, pregnancy or lactation were excluded. Diagnoses were established on the basis of clinical symptoms, serum thyroxine and TRAb, thyroid ultrasound, and orbital computed tomography. PBMCs were isolated from 7.5 to 10 ml of fresh peripheral blood by Ficoll-Paque density gradient centrifugation. Total RNA was extracted with Trizol reagent, and quality was checked on an Agilent 2100 Bioanalyzer. The TCR beta CDR3 regions were amplified from RNA transcripts. The first round of RT-PCR for the TCR CDR3 was performed with the HTBI primer set and the Qiagen OneStep RT-PCR kit. A second multiplex PCR round built the libraries, followed by size selection and purification. Libraries were sequenced paired-end with 100 bp reads on an Illumina HiSeq2000. In the source study's methods: Raw data were processed with SOAPnuke, discarding reads with adapters, uncalled bases, mean Phred below 15, or no exact constant-primer or identifier match. COPE v1.2.5 was used to merge high-quality paired reads, and clonotypes were defined as unique nucleotide sequences. MiTCR v1.1 was used to align clonotypes to the IMGT TRBV, TRBD and TRBJ reference segments. Analysis was restricted to V-J combinations with a frequency above 0.0001, which covered roughly 99% of repertoires. A TCS score was defined as the ratio of F50 (clonal expansion) to E x V (chaos), with BLOSUM62-based TCRdist applied between CDR3 peptides within each V-J. Welch's t-statistics and random forest reduced 500 to 650 V-J features to 10 to 15, which were used in a naive Bayes classifier (R e1071). The public sequencing data were trimmed at Q25 with fastp and processed into clonotypes with MiXCR by TCRdb, which kept only in-frame beta chains. For every CDR3 protein sequence, its rows merge into one entry that carries the most common genes and DNA. TCRdb, not the original authors, processed these V and J calls. This sample is represented by 500,000 to 650,000 distinct CDR3 sequences; approximately 17% of them were singletons. Roughly 18% of the sample rests with the top ten.

The source material was blood. The clonotype originates from a woman in her late teens or twenties with Graves' ophthalmopathy. The chain was built from TRBV12-3 or TRBV12-4 and TRBJ2-3, and TRBD2 matches 8 of the central bases. The bases read TGTGCCAGCAGTTACGCCTCGGGGGGGGCCATCTATAGCACAGATACGCAGTATTTT. The translation is CASSYASGGAIYSTDTQYF.